The present T cell receptor (beta chain) was sequenced within a study of cytomegalovirus exposure and HLA in healthy donors. V was trimmed by 3 bases and J by 9 bases, leaving 21 bases between them. This CDR3 spans 16 amino acids. The V gene's germline CDR1 is GTSNPN and CDR2 SVGIG (reference sequence). This PCR relied on a set of 60 Vbeta primers and 13 Jbeta primers. The table came from immunoSEQ multiplex PCR; TCRdb's copy has only in-frame clones and leaves some out. The table has about 220,000 clones, around 80% seen once. This TCR derives from a boy aged 2-9 years in good health and CMV-seronegative. Sequenced input: PBMCs. J is TRBJ1-6 and V is TRBV30, with TRBD1 as a possible D gene (5 bases). CDR3 sequence: CAWSLRGGTASSPLHF. The CDR3 nucleotides are TGTGCCTGGAGCCTTCGGGGGGGTACGGCATCTTCACCCCTCCACTTT.